The TCR beta chain under discussion was sequenced for a study of blood T cells in healthy people across ages. Extracted total RNA amounted to at least 6 micrograms for each sample. The second PCR ran about 6 to 12 cycles with a sample-barcoded 5' primer and J-beta primers. TCRdb re-analysed the 5' RACE reads in MiXCR, keeping a single row per CDR3 protein. The repertoire consists of hundreds of thousands of distinct CDR3 sequences, with more than 25% occurring once and the leading ten covering under 3%. There are 14 residues in the CDR3. Trimming stripped 2 bases from V and 5 bases from J, with 10 bases between. The V gene's germline CDR1 is MNHNY and CDR2 SVGAGI (reference sequence). General study findings and limits: Samples with more naive T cells showed higher observed beta diversity.

A note on this clonotype: Its antigen remains unknown.

This same sample was also part of a study on T cells of mothers and their children.

V and J are TRBV6-6 and TRBJ1-3; weak D call: TRBD1 (5 bases). The sequence was collected from a boy between 10 and 17 years old in good health. Sequenced sample: blood. CDR3 nucleotide sequence: TGTGCCAGCAGTTACGGGACCCTAAGAAACACCATATATTTT. Translating gives CASSYGTLRNTIYF.